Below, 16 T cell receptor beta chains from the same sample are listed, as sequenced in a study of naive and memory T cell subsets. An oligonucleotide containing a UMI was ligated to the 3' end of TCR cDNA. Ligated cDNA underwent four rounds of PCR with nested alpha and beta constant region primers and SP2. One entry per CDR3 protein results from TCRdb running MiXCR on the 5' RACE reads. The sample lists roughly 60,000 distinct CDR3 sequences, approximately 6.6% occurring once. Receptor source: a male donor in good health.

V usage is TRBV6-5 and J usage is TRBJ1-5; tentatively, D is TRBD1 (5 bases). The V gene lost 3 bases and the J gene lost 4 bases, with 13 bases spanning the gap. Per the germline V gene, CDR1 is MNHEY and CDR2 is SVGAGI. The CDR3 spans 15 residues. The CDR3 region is CASSYGAAQNQPQHF. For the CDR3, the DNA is TGTGCCAGCAGTTATGGGGCCGCCCAAAATCAGCCCCAGCATTTT.

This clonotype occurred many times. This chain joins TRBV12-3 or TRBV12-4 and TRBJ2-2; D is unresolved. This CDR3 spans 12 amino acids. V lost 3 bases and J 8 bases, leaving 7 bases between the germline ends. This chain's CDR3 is CASSFESGELFF. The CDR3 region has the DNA TGTGCCAGCAGTTTTGAGTCGGGGGAGCTGTTTTTT.

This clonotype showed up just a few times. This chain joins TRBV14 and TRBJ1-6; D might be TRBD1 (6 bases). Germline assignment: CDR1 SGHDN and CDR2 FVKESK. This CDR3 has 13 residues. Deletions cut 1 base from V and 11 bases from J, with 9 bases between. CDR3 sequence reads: CASSQGRGPPLHF. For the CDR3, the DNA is TGTGCCAGCAGCCAAGGCAGGGGCCCACCCCTCCACTTT.

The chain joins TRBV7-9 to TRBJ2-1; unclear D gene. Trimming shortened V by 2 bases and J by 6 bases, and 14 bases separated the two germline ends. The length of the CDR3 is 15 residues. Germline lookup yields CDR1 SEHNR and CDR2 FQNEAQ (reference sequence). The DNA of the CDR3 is TGTGCCAGCAGCTTATTGCCGGGTGTCTTCAATGAGCAGTTCTTC. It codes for CASSLLPGVFNEQFF.

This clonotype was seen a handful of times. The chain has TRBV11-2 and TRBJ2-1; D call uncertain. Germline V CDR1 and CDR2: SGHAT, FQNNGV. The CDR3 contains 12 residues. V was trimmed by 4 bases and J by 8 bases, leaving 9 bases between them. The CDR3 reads CASSSPGDEQFF. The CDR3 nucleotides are TGTGCCAGCAGCTCCCCGGGCGATGAGCAGTTCTTC.

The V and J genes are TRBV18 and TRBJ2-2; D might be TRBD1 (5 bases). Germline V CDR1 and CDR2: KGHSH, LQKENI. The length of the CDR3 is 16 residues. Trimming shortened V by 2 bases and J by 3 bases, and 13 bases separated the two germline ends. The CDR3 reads CASSPYPGSDTGELFF. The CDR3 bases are TGTGCCAGCTCACCATATCCAGGGTCGGACACCGGGGAGCTGTTTTTT.

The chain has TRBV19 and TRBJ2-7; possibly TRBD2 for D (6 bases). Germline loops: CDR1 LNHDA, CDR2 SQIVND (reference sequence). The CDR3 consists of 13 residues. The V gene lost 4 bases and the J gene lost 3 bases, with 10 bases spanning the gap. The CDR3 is CASSTGVIYEQYF. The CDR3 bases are TGTGCCAGTAGTACGGGAGTAATCTACGAGCAGTACTTC. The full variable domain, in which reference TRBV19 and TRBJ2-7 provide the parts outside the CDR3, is DGGITQSPKYLFRKEGQNVTLSCEQNLNHDAMYWYRQDPGQGLRLIYYSQIVNDFQKGDIAEGYSVSREKKESFPLTVTSAQKNPTAFYLCASSTGVIYEQYFGPGTRLTVT.

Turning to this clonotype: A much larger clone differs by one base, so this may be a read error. The CDR3 loop reads CAISLARVADTQYF. The CDR3 DNA sequence: TGTGCCATCAGCCTAGCGAGAGTCGCAGATACGCAGTATTTT. The V gene is TRBV11-2, the J gene TRBJ2-3; TRBD2 might be the D (6 bases). The CDR3 sequence is 14 residues long. Germline values: CDR1 SGHAT, CDR2 FQNNGV.

The CDR3 here is CASSLAGSYEQYF. The CDR3 DNA reads TGTGCCAGCAGTCTAGCGGGGAGTTACGAGCAGTACTTC. The chain links TRBV27 to TRBJ2-7, with TRBD2 matching 9 bases. CDR3 length: 13 residues. CDR1 and CDR2 from the germline V gene are MNHEY and SMNVEV (reference sequence). Germline trimming cut 5 bases from V and 4 bases from J; bases unmatched to any gene: 3.

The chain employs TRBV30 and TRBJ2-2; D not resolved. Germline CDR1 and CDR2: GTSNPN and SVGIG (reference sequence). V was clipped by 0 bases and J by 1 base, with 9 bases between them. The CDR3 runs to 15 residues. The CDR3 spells CAWSVRGVNTGELFF. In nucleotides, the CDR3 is TGTGCCTGGAGTGTACGTGGGGTGAACACCGGGGAGCTGTTTTTT.

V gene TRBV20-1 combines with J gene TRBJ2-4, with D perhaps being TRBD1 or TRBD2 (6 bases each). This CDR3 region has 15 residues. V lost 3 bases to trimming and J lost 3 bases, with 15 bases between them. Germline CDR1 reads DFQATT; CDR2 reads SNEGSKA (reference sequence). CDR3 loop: CSASDRTKGKNIQYF. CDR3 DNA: TGCAGTGCTAGCGACAGGACTAAGGGCAAAAACATTCAGTACTTC.

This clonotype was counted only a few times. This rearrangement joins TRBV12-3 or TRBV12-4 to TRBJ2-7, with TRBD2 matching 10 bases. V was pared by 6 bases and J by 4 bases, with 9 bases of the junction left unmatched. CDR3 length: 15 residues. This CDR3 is CASSPKAGGVYEQYF. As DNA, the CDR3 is TGTGCCAGCAGCCCAAAAGCGGGAGGGGTTTACGAGCAGTACTTC.

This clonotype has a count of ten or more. In nucleotides, the CDR3 is TGCAGTGCTATAAGCGATAATAATGAAAAACTGTTTTTT. This codes for CSAISDNNEKLFF. This chain links TRBV20-1 with TRBJ1-4, with D unclear. This CDR3 region has 13 residues. Germline V gene data show CDR1 as DFQATT and CDR2 as SNEGSKA (reference sequence). The V gene lost 4 bases and the J gene lost 4 bases, with 10 bases spanning the gap.

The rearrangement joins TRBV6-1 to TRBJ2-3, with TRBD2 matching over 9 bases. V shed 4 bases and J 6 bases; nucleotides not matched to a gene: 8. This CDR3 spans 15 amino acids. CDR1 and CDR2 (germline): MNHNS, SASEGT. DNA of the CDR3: TGTGCCAGCAGTGCCCTAGCGGGGTTGGAGGATACGCAGTATTTT. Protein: CASSALAGLEDTQYF.

CDR3 sequence (DNA): TGTGCCTGGAGTGTGGAGCTAAGTGAGCAGTTCTTC. It encodes CAWSVELSEQFF. V and J are TRBV30 and TRBJ2-1; no firm D call. Trimming removed 0 bases from V and 9 bases from J, with 9 bases in between. Germline V gives CDR1 GTSNPN, CDR2 SVGIG (reference sequence). This CDR3 contains 12 residues.

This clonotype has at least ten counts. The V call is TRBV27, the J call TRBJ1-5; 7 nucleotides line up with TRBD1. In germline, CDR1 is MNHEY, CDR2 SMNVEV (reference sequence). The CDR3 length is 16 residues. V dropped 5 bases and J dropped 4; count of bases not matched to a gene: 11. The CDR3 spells CASSPEPQGGNQPQHF. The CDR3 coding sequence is TGTGCCAGCAGTCCCGAACCGCAGGGGGGGAATCAGCCCCAGCATTTT.